A single sample gave rise to the 23 T cell receptor beta chains below, sequenced in a study of blood T cell repertoires in COVID-19. Clones were read by immunoSEQ multiplex PCR, and TCRdb kept only the in-frame ones, dropping some. The data show 110,000 or so clones, with about three quarters seen just once and 1.5% to 2% held by the top ten. Sequencing was carried out using peripheral blood. These receptors came from a woman aged 40-49 years with acute or convalescent COVID-19.

This chain connects TRBV12-5 to TRBJ2-7; TRBD2 matches at 8 bases. This CDR3 spans 14 amino acids. The V and J ends lost 5 bases and 2 bases, in that order; junction bases with no gene match: 5. Looked up from germline, CDR1 is LGHNT and CDR2 is FRNRAP. CDR3 DNA: TGTGCTAGTGGTAGGAGCGGGGGCACCTACGAGCAGTACTTC. Translated: CASGRSGGTYEQYF.

The rearrangement links TRBV6-2 or TRBV6-3 to TRBJ2-5, with D possibly being TRBD2 (5 bases). Germline assignment: CDR1 MNHEY and CDR2 SVGEGT. The CDR3 has 13 residues. The V end was cut by 2 bases, the J end by 8 bases, with 12 bases between. As DNA, the CDR3 is TGTGCCAGCAGTTACGAAATGTCGGGAACCCAGTACTTC. As protein: CASSYEMSGTQYF.

The chain couples TRBV5-6 to TRBJ2-7, with 11 bases aligning to TRBD2. This CDR3 has 15 amino acids. With V trimmed by 4 bases and J by 7 bases, 10 bases remained unmatched. Germline loops: CDR1 SGHDT, CDR2 YYEEEE. The chain's CDR3 is CASSLWTSGFSEQYF. CDR3 coding DNA: TGTGCCAGCAGCCTATGGACTAGCGGGTTTTCGGAGCAGTACTTC.

This clone was counted only a few times. The gene calls are TRBV19 and TRBJ2-7, with 8 nucleotides matching TRBD1. V lost 5 bases, J lost 0 bases, and 3 bases stayed unmatched. Per germline, CDR1 LNHDA and CDR2 SQIVND (reference sequence). The CDR3 consists of 14 residues. As DNA, the CDR3 is TGTGCCAGTAGTCCTACAGGGGGCTCCTACGAGCAGTACTTC. Residues: CASSPTGGSYEQYF.

This clone was seen only a few times. This sequence joins TRBV24-1 and TRBJ1-4, with D uncertain. Trimming removed 7 bases from V and 10 bases from J, with 12 bases in between. The CDR3 runs 12 residues. Germline values: CDR1 KGHDR, CDR2 SFDVKD. The CDR3 reads CATSLSAGKLFF. Here the CDR3 DNA reads TGTGCCACCAGCCTTTCCGCGGGAAAACTGTTTTTT.

This chain joins TRBV30 and TRBJ1-1; TRBD1 aligns across 10 bases. The germline CDR1 and CDR2 sequences are GTSNPN and SVGIG (reference sequence). The CDR3 sequence is 17 residues long. V shed 3 bases and J 0 bases; nucleotides not matched to a gene: 10. CDR3 sequence: CAWRRRTGGFMNTEAFF. DNA for the CDR3: TGTGCCTGGAGACGCAGGACAGGGGGATTCATGAACACTGAAGCTTTCTTT.

The V gene is TRBV3-1 (or the pseudogene TRBV3-2), the J gene TRBJ2-2; D may be TRBD2 (6 bases). Germline loops: CDR1 LGHDT, CDR2 YNNKEL (reference sequence). V gave up 4 bases and J gave up 6 bases, with 12 bases separating them. The CDR3 extends over 14 amino acids. In DNA form, the CDR3 reads TGTGCCAGCAGCCCTTCTTGGGGGGCCGGGGAGCTGTTTTTT. This codes for CASSPSWGAGELFF.

This clone has a handful of counts. The rearrangement joins TRBV5-5 to TRBJ2-3, with 7 nucleotides matching TRBD2. The CDR3 has 13 residues. The junction had 3 bases not matched to a gene; V was cut back by 8 bases and J by 0 bases. The germline gives CDR1 SGHKS, CDR2 YYEKEE (reference sequence). The CDR3 sequence: CARTSVSTDTQYF. In DNA, the CDR3 is TGTGCCAGAACTAGCGTTAGCACAGATACGCAGTATTTT.

The chain uses TRBV3-1 (or the pseudogene TRBV3-2) and TRBJ2-2; TRBD1 matches 7 bases. V dropped 3 bases and J dropped 7; count of bases not matched to a gene: 8. CDR1 LGHDT and CDR2 YNNKEL come from the germline V gene (reference sequence). The CDR3 runs to 15 residues. CDR3: CASSHRQGTGGELFF. DNA for the CDR3: TGTGCCAGCAGCCATCGACAGGGTACAGGCGGGGAGCTGTTTTTT.

Remarks on this clone: Different DNA sequences within this sample yield the same CDR3. The V gene is TRBV5-1, the J gene TRBJ1-1; 8 positions match TRBD1. Germline assignment: CDR1 SGHRS and CDR2 YFSETQ. J lost 3 bases, V lost 4 bases, and 2 bases had no gene match. This CDR3 spans 13 amino acids. The CDR3 region has the DNA TGCGCCAGCAGCCTGGGACAGGACACTGAAGCTTTCTTT. Protein: CASSLGQDTEAFF.

The chain carries TRBV5-5 and TRBJ1-2, with 7 bases lining up with TRBD1. Germline-derived CDR1 and CDR2 are SGHKS and YYEKEE (reference sequence). This CDR3 region has 16 residues. V shed 0 bases and J 4 bases; nucleotides not matched to a gene: 9. The CDR3 nucleotides read TGTGCCAGCAGCTTGGTTGCGGACAGGTTGAGCTATGGCTACACCTTC. It codes for CASSLVADRLSYGYTF.

The J gene is TRBJ2-7, the V gene TRBV3-1 (or the pseudogene TRBV3-2); no clear D. The CDR3 totals 14 residues. V was clipped by 0 bases and J by 5 bases, with 11 bases between them. Germline CDR1 reads LGHDT; CDR2 reads YNNKEL (reference sequence). CDR3 region: CASSQEAGWDEQYF. The DNA for the CDR3 is TGTGCCAGCAGCCAAGAGGCAGGTTGGGACGAGCAGTACTTC.

This clone has only a few counts. The chain carries TRBV19 and TRBJ2-5, with 10 nucleotides matching TRBD2. The germline gives CDR1 LNHDA, CDR2 SQIVND (reference sequence). The CDR3 loop spans 14 amino acids. J was trimmed by 5 bases and V by 2 bases; bases with no gene match: 2. The DNA for the CDR3 is TGTGCCAGTAGTATATCTAGCGGGGGCGAGACCCAGTACTTC. Translating gives CASSISSGGETQYF.

This chain joins TRBV27 and TRBJ1-2; maybe TRBD1 (6 bases). The ends were cut back, 3 bases at V and 4 bases at J, with 18 bases in the middle. Germline CDR1 MNHEY, CDR2 SMNVEV (reference sequence). CDR3 length: 16 residues. The CDR3 coding sequence is TGTGCCAGCAGTTTTGGGGGGGGCCGAAGGGGCTATGGCTACACCTTC. Its protein product is CASSFGGGRRGYGYTF.

This chain links TRBV30 with TRBJ1-2, with 8 nucleotides matching TRBD1. Germline lookup yields CDR1 GTSNPN and CDR2 SVGIG (reference sequence). The trim removed 3 bases at V and 5 bases at J, leaving 11 bases unmatched. CDR3 length: 15 residues. In DNA, the CDR3 is TGTGCCTGGAGGCCTAATCCGGGACAGGTATATGGCTACACCTTC. Its translation: CAWRPNPGQVYGYTF.

The chain has TRBV19 and TRBJ2-2, with a possible D match to TRBD1 (5 bases). Germline V CDR1 and CDR2: LNHDA, SQIVND (reference sequence). V was trimmed by 6 bases and J by 1 base, leaving 6 bases between them. The CDR3 totals 13 residues. This CDR3 is CASRTGNTGELFF. In nucleotides, the CDR3 is TGTGCCAGTAGAACAGGGAACACCGGGGAGCTGTTTTTT.

V is TRBV6-5 and J is TRBJ1-3; D possibly corresponds to TRBD1 (5 bases). The V and J ends lost 7 bases and 6 bases respectively, with 16 bases between them. Looked up from germline, CDR1 is MNHEY and CDR2 is SVGAGI. The CDR3 loop spans 14 amino acids. In DNA form, the CDR3 reads TGTGCCAGCATCCGGACACCGCAAGAAAACACCATATATTTT. As protein: CASIRTPQENTIYF.

This clone appeared a single time. It may be a read error: a sequence one base away is much more abundant. V and J are TRBV12-3 or TRBV12-4 and TRBJ2-7; D is unresolved. V was pared by 5 bases and J by 3 bases, with 8 bases between. The CDR3 sequence is 12 residues long. The CDR3 reads CASSPYNYEQYF. As DNA, the CDR3 is TGTGCCAGCAGTCCCTATAACTACGAGCAGTACTTC.

This clone was seen a handful of times. The V and J genes are TRBV2 and TRBJ1-4, with D perhaps TRBD1 (5 bases). The CDR3 contains 13 residues. Germline V gene lookup returns CDR1 SNHLY and CDR2 FYNNEI. V was pared by 6 bases and J by 4 bases, with 9 bases between. CDR3 protein: CASSAGLNEKLFF. CDR3 bases: TGTGCCAGCAGCGCGGGGCTTAATGAAAAACTGTTTTTT. The whole variable domain, filled in from reference TRBV2 and TRBJ1-4, reads EPEVTQTPSHQVTQMGQEVILRCVPISNHLYFYWYRQILGQKVEFLVSFYNNEISEKSEIFDDQFSVERPDGSNFTLKIRSTKLEDSAMYFCASSAGLNEKLFFGSGTQLSVL.

This clone was picked up one time. The V and J genes are TRBV5-1 and TRBJ2-7, with a weak D call TRBD1 (5 bases). Germline CDR1 is SGHRS and CDR2 is YFSETQ. Trimming pared 4 bases from V and 6 bases from J, leaving 20 bases between. The CDR3 length is 15 residues. CDR3 sequence reads: CASSPTATFGFEQYF. In nucleotides, the CDR3 is TGCGCCAGCAGCCCGACAGCGACGTTTGGATTCGAGCAGTACTTC.

The CDR3 DNA follows: TGTGCCAGCAGCCCCTTGGCGGGTGGGGATACGCAGTATTTT. This encodes CASSPLAGGDTQYF. The gene calls are TRBV3-1 (or the pseudogene TRBV3-2) and TRBJ2-3, with TRBD2 as a possible D gene (5 bases). Germline V gives CDR1 LGHDT, CDR2 YNNKEL (reference sequence). The CDR3 sequence is 14 residues long. The ends were cut back, 4 bases at V and 6 bases at J, with 14 bases in the middle.

J is TRBJ2-1 and V is TRBV5-1; D is possibly TRBD2 (6 bases). Trimming removed 6 bases at V and 9 bases at J, with 22 bases between. CDR3 length equals 15 residues. Germline lookup yields CDR1 SGHRS and CDR2 YFSETQ. The CDR3 nucleotides read TGCGCCAGCACCCGGGGCGGGGCCAACGGGGGTGAGCAGTTCTTC. As protein: CASTRGGANGGEQFF.

This clone came up once. The chain couples TRBV7-2 to TRBJ2-7; 7 bases line up with TRBD1. This CDR3 region has 15 residues. CDR1 is SGHTA, CDR2 FQGNSA, per germline. J lost 0 bases, V lost 5 bases, and 7 bases had no gene match. In DNA form, the CDR3 reads TGTGCCAGCAGCGACCGGGACAGACTCTCCTACGAGCAGTACTTC. Amino acids: CASSDRDRLSYEQYF. The full variable domain, with the rest looked up from reference TRBV7-2 and TRBJ2-7, is GAGVSQSPSNKVTEKGKDVELRCDPISGHTALYWYRQSLGQGLEFLIYFQGNSAPDKSGLPSDRFSAERTGGSVSTLTIQRTQQEDSAVYLCASSDRDRLSYEQYFGPGTRLTVT.